This T cell receptor beta chain emerged from a study of T-cell reconstitution after alpha-beta-depleted transplantation in children (dated by TCRdb to the mid-2010s). Regarding the study in general: Using TCR repertoire profiling, the study followed T-cell immune reconstitution in a quantitative way in children after TCRalphabeta/CD19-depleted allogeneic hematopoietic cell transplantation.

As regards this clonotype: Its antigen is unknown. No much larger clone is present one base from it, and per-base qualities are unavailable.

The receptor library was made with PCR. Reads for this sample came from an Illumina HiSeq 2500. Molecular barcoding was employed in the preparation of TCR libraries, with unique molecular identifiers being used to normalize TCRbeta repertoire quantification. TCRdb reprocessing: public reads trimmed at Q25 with fastp, clones called with MiXCR, in-frame beta chains kept. Rows are unified per CDR3 protein, each entry keeping the most common DNA and genes. Here the sample has about 610,000 distinct CDR3 sequences; more than 9% occur a single time. Of the sample, roughly 4% is held by the ten largest clones. V lost 3 bases and J lost 0 bases; the stretch between them is 12 bases long. The CDR3, cysteine through phenylalanine, is 15 amino acids long. The only DNA kept is the CDR3, 45 bases in frame from the first base. From a lookup of the germline V gene (reference sequence), CDR1 and CDR2 are MNHEY and SMNVEV.

Sequencing used PBMCs from the stem cell graft donor, obtained from the stem cell graft. Recombination joined TRBV27 with TRBJ2-7, with TRBD1 tentatively as D gene (5 bases match). The sequence came from a human donor who donated a stem cell graft to a child with acute myeloid leukemia. CDR3 reads: CASSLENGASYEQYF. The DNA reads TGTGCCAGCAGTTTGGAAAATGGGGCCTCCTACGAGCAGTACTTC.